This passage covers 11 T cell receptor beta chains from one sample sequenced in a study of beta chain features in type 1 diabetes. The sequenced template was cDNA made from the entire isolated RNA. The repertoire was sequenced with immunoSEQ multiplex PCR; TCRdb's copy has only in-frame clones and lacks some. The table includes around 15,000 clones, less than 60% detected once. Sequencing was carried out using stem cell memory CD4+ T cells from blood. The receptor source for this set is a woman between 18 and 29 years old in good health.

The rearrangement links TRBV25-1 to TRBJ2-6; TRBD2 matches at 7 bases. Germline-derived CDR1 and CDR2 are MGHDK and SYGVNS. J lost 2 bases, V lost 4 bases, and 5 bases had no gene match. CDR3 length: 16 residues. The CDR3 loop reads CASSGSTSPGANVLTF. As DNA, the CDR3 is TGTGCCAGCAGTGGATCGACTAGCCCTGGGGCCAACGTCCTGACTTTC. The complete variable domain, with remaining parts taken from reference TRBV25-1 and TRBJ2-6, reads EADIYQTPRYLVIGTGKKITLECSQTMGHDKMYWYQQDPGMELHLIHYSYGVNSTEKGDLSSESTVSRIRTEHFPLTLESARPSHTSQYLCASSGSTSPGANVLTFGAGSRLTVL.

The chain carries TRBV28 and TRBJ1-1; D unclear. Trimming left V 4 bases short and J 5 bases short, with 14 bases between. The CDR3 is 14 amino acids. The V gene's germline CDR1 is MDHEN and CDR2 SYDVKM. DNA for the CDR3: TGTGCCAGCAGTTCCATGGCCGGGGAGACTGAAGCTTTCTTT. It specifies CASSSMAGETEAFF.

This clone was detected a few times. This sequence joins TRBV27 and TRBJ2-3; perhaps TRBD1 as D (5 bases). CDR3 size: 11 residues. Per germline, CDR1 MNHEY and CDR2 SMNVEV (reference sequence). V gave up 10 bases and J gave up 5 bases, with 10 bases separating them. CDR3 bases: TGTGCCACCCGAAGGGGAGATACGCAGTATTTT. Protein product: CATRRGDTQYF.

The chain recombines TRBV29-1 with TRBJ1-4; TRBD1 matches 8 bases. This CDR3 region has 12 residues. Germline V lookup: CDR1 SQVTM, CDR2 ANQGSEA. With 7 bases clipped from V and 8 bases from J, the junction kept 6 bases outside the gene matches. CDR3 amino acids: CSATGEGEKLFF. DNA for the CDR3: TGCAGCGCGACAGGGGAGGGCGAAAAACTGTTTTTT.

The J gene is TRBJ2-7, the V gene TRBV12-5; tentative D call: TRBD1 (6 bases). This CDR3 spans 14 amino acids. V dropped 6 bases and J dropped 3 bases, with 15 bases sitting between them. Germline V gene sequence: CDR1 LGHNT, CDR2 FRNRAP. The chain's CDR3 is CASGLSGAGYEQYF. CDR3 DNA: TGTGCTAGTGGCCTCTCAGGGGCGGGCTACGAGCAGTACTTC.

This clone has a single count. The rearrangement uses TRBV28 and TRBJ2-1; possible D gene TRBD2, 7 bases. The CDR3 totals 11 residues. V was shortened by 8 bases and J by 10 bases, with 12 bases between the two germline ends. Germline V gene sequence: CDR1 MDHEN, CDR2 SYDVKM. The CDR3, as DNA: TGTGCCAGCGGGGGGGCGCGCGAGCAGTTCTTC. This codes for CASGGAREQFF.

V gene TRBV5-4 combines with J gene TRBJ1-2; the D gene is possibly TRBD1 (5 bases). The CDR3 consists of 15 residues. Germline V gene data show CDR1 as SGHNT and CDR2 as YYREEE (reference sequence). Trimming shortened V by 0 bases and J by 3 bases, and 12 bases separated the two germline ends. The CDR3 coding sequence is TGTGCCAGCAGCTTGGAAATGGGGCGCGACTATGGCTACACCTTC. Protein product: CASSLEMGRDYGYTF.

This clone was found a few times. The chain couples TRBV12-5 to TRBJ1-1; TRBD1 might be the D (5 bases). The CDR3 sequence is 15 residues long. Germline CDR1 reads LGHNT; CDR2 reads FRNRAP. V was shortened by 7 bases and J by 1 base, with 16 bases between the two germline ends. Here the CDR3 DNA reads TGTGCTAGTGCTAAGGGGACTCTAACGAACACTGAAGCTTTCTTT. It is translated as CASAKGTLTNTEAFF.

The genes are TRBV5-1 and TRBJ2-6, with 10 bases aligning to TRBD1. With 4 bases clipped from V and 2 bases from J, the junction kept 3 bases outside the gene matches. In germline, CDR1 is SGHRS, CDR2 YFSETQ. The CDR3 covers 16 residues. The CDR3 spells CASSTDRGTGANVLTF. The CDR3 coding sequence is TGCGCCAGCAGCACGGACAGGGGGACTGGGGCCAACGTCCTGACTTTC. The whole variable domain, filled in from reference TRBV5-1 and TRBJ2-6, reads KAGVTQTPRYLIKTRGQQVTLSCSPISGHRSVSWYQQTPGQGLQFLFEYFSETQRNKGNFPGRFSGRQFSNSRSEMNVSTLELGDSALYLCASSTDRGTGANVLTFGAGSRLTVL.

The CDR3 DNA reads TGTGCCAGCAGTCACGACAGGGAAAAACTGTTTTTT. It codes for CASSHDREKLFF. This chain links TRBV6-5 with TRBJ1-4; D possibly corresponds to TRBD1 (6 bases). Trimming removed 5 bases at V and 8 bases at J, with 9 bases between. Germline CDR1 reads MNHEY; CDR2 reads SVGAGI. The length of the CDR3 is 12 residues.

V gene TRBV19 combines with J gene TRBJ2-1, with 14 bases lining up with TRBD2. V lost 8 bases to trimming and J lost 6 bases; unmatched junction nucleotides: 6. The CDR3 has 15 residues. Germline loops: CDR1 LNHDA, CDR2 SQIVND (reference sequence). The CDR3 loop is CASPPGTSGSNEQFF. CDR3 coding DNA: TGTGCCAGTCCCCCCGGGACTAGCGGGAGCAATGAGCAGTTCTTC.